Here is one T cell receptor (beta chain) with its context. This sample was included in a study of shared clonotypes between healthy human individuals. Naive CD8 cells lacked CD45RO, underwent positive selection for CCR7 and left out terminally differentiated effector memory CD45RA+ cells. TCRdb's table, derived via immunoSEQ multiplex PCR, lists solely in-frame clones and lacks some. The sample contains about 2 million clones, about 95% of which appear only once. The junction had 8 bases not matched to a gene; V was cut back by 3 bases and J by 5 bases. The CDR3 spans 15 residues. From germline, CDR1 is MDHEN and CDR2 SYDVKM.

Source material: naive CD8+ T cells sorted from blood. The V gene is TRBV28, the J gene TRBJ1-1; 8 nucleotides agree with TRBD1. This receptor was obtained from a man aged 18 to 35 in good health. The CDR3: CASSFGDRGRTEAFF. CDR3 coding DNA: TGTGCCAGCAGTTTTGGCGACAGGGGAAGGACTGAAGCTTTCTTT. Complete variable domain (other parts from reference TRBV28 and TRBJ1-1): DVKVTQSSRYLVKRTGEKVFLECVQDMDHENMFWYRQDPGLGLRLIYFSYDVKMKEKGDIPEGYSVSREKKERFSLILESASTNQTSMYLCASSFGDRGRTEAFFGQGTRLTVV.